Presented here are 26 T cell receptor beta chains from one specimen sequenced in a study of metastatic and nonmetastatic thyroid tumors (dated by TCRdb to the early 2020s). The method was PCR. TCRdb records Illumina HiSeq 4000 as the sequencer. TCRdb handled the public reads itself, with Q25 trimming in fastp and clone calling in MiXCR, and kept productive beta chains. The sample table records some 29,000 clones; approximately 7% of these occur just once. Around 44% of the sample lies in the top ten. Before undergoing thyroid surgery, none of the patients had been given any kind of treatment. Source material: blood. These receptor sequences come from a female donor with papillary thyroid cancer or a benign thyroid nodule (not recorded which). Some clones in this sample may be carry-over from other donors' samples.

This clone showed up many times. The chain has TRBV20-1 and TRBJ2-2; no clear D. Trimming cost V 3 bases and J 5 bases, with 10 bases left between them. The CDR3 covers 13 residues. CDR1 is DFQATT and CDR2 is SNEGSKA in the germline V gene (reference sequence). CDR3 residues: CSARDGLTGELFF. Here the CDR3 DNA reads TGCAGTGCTAGGGACGGCCTTACCGGGGAGCTGTTTTTT.

This clone has a count of ten or more. The chain has TRBV11-1 and TRBJ2-3, with 8 positions matching TRBD2. The CDR3 runs to 16 residues. V was pared by 5 bases and J by 2 bases, with 9 bases of the junction left unmatched. Germline loops: CDR1 SGHAT, CDR2 FQDESV (reference sequence). The CDR3 sequence: CASSRLAPAFTDTQYF. The CDR3 nucleotides read TGTGCCAGCAGCCGACTAGCGCCAGCGTTCACAGATACGCAGTATTTT.

The CDR3 spells CASRPGLAGPLSYNEQFF. DNA of the CDR3: TGTGCCAGCAGACCGGGACTAGCGGGGCCGCTCTCCTACAATGAGCAGTTCTTC. This chain connects TRBV6-6 to TRBJ2-1; 13 positions match TRBD2. Germline V gene data show CDR1 as MNHNY and CDR2 as SVGAGI (reference sequence). V trimming: 6 bases; J trimming: 0 bases; junction bases outside the gene matches: 8. CDR3 length: 18 amino acids.

This clone appeared many times. This sequence joins TRBV4-1 and TRBJ1-1, with TRBD1 matching 9 bases. Trimming cost V 3 bases and J 5 bases; bases outside gene matches: 7. CDR3 size: 15 residues. Germline V gene data show CDR1 as MGHRA and CDR2 as YSYEKL. Here the CDR3 reads CASSQAYRGRTEAFF. CDR3 in DNA: TGCGCCAGCAGCCAGGCTTACAGGGGGCGGACTGAAGCTTTCTTT.

This clone was seen at least ten times. This chain uses TRBV20-1 with TRBJ1-2, with 7 bases lining up with TRBD1. The V and J ends lost 2 bases and 4 bases, in that order; junction bases with no gene match: 4. CDR3 size: 13 residues. The germline CDR1 and CDR2 sequences are DFQATT and SNEGSKA (reference sequence). CDR3 in amino acids: CSARSGQVYGYTF. CDR3 nucleotides: TGCAGTGCTAGAAGTGGACAGGTCTATGGCTACACCTTC.

Ten or more counts support this clone. J is TRBJ2-5 and V is TRBV10-2; no clear D. V was pared by 9 bases and J by 2 bases, with 13 bases between. The CDR3 length is 13 residues. Germline CDR1 and CDR2: WSHSY and SAAADI. The CDR3 nucleotides are TGCGCCAGTACAGTCCGGTTACAAGAGACCCAGTACTTC. Translated: CASTVRLQETQYF.

This clone was detected once. This rearrangement joins TRBV11-2 to TRBJ1-2, with D hard to call. V dropped 5 bases and J dropped 9 bases, with 19 bases sitting between them. CDR1 SGHAT and CDR2 FQNNGV come from the germline V gene. The CDR3 covers 14 residues. The CDR3 is CASSPRHLYGCYTF. The CDR3 DNA follows: TGTGCCAGCAGCCCCCGACATTTGTACGGCTGCTACACCTTC.

V and J are TRBV15 and TRBJ1-2; possibly TRBD1 for D (5 bases). Germline CDR1 LNHNV, CDR2 YYDKDF (reference sequence). The CDR3 has 15 residues. V lost 0 bases and J lost 3, with 11 bases in between. This CDR3 is CATSRDTGCDYGYTF. As DNA, the CDR3 is TGTGCCACCAGCAGAGATACAGGTTGCGACTATGGCTACACCTTC.

This clone came up once. A much larger clone differs by one base, so this may be a read error. The identical CDR3 is also encoded by other nucleotide sequences in the sample. The chain recombines TRBV5-5 with TRBJ2-1; the D is unclear. The CDR3 extends over 12 amino acids. Between the trimmed V and J ends, which lost 5 bases and 7 bases, there was a span of 10 bases. The germline gives CDR1 SGHKS, CDR2 YYEKEE (reference sequence). The CDR3 loop reads CASRVVGNEQFF. In nucleotides, the CDR3 is TGTGCCAGCAGGGTAGTGGGGAATGAGCAGTTCTTC.

The chain employs TRBV19 and TRBJ1-1; tentatively, D is TRBD1 (5 bases). V was pared by 6 bases and J by 0 bases, with 20 bases between. The CDR3 contains 17 residues. Germline CDR1 reads LNHDA; CDR2 reads SQIVND (reference sequence). In DNA, the CDR3 is TGTGCCAGTAGACCCAGTGACAGTGGTGAGATGAACACTGAAGCTTTCTTT. It is translated as CASRPSDSGEMNTEAFF.

This clone was recorded many times. J is TRBJ2-3 and V is TRBV15; 7 bases match TRBD2. The V gene end was trimmed by 1 base and the J gene end by 6 bases; junction bases not matched to a gene: 4. CDR1 and CDR2 (germline): LNHNV, YYDKDF (reference sequence). This CDR3 has 14 residues. CDR3 sequence (DNA): TGTGCCACCAGCAGAGGGGGGGGGGTGGATACGCAGTATTTT. Amino acid sequence: CATSRGGGVDTQYF.

This clone was detected only a few times. Possible read error: a much larger clone is one base away. This chain connects TRBV7-8 to TRBJ2-7; D might be TRBD1 or TRBD2, each matching 5 bases. The CDR3 spans 13 residues. Germline V gives CDR1 SGHVS, CDR2 FQNEAQ. Here the CDR3 reads CASSSARAGEQCF. CDR3 bases: TGTGCCAGCAGCTCCGCCAGGGCGGGCGAGCAGTGCTTC. The whole variable domain, filled in from reference TRBV7-8 and TRBJ2-7, reads GAGVSQSPRYKVAKRGQDVALRCDPISGHVSLFWYQQALGQGPEFLTYFQNEAQLDKSGLPSDRFFAERPEGSVSTLKIQRTQQEDSAVYLCASSSARAGEQCFGPGTRLTVT.

This clone has a count of ten or more. The CDR3 protein is CASSVEGGGPPYNEQFF. The CDR3 DNA follows: TGTGCCAGCAGCGTAGAAGGGGGAGGGCCCCCATACAATGAGCAGTTCTTC. V and J are TRBV9 and TRBJ2-1; the D gene is possibly TRBD2 (7 bases). Germline V gene lookup returns CDR1 SGDLS and CDR2 YYNGEE. V was cut by 0 bases and J by 4 bases, with 17 bases left in between. This CDR3 has 17 residues.

This clone has a count of ten or more. The genes are TRBV6-1 and TRBJ2-2, with 13 bases fitting TRBD2. V gave up 7 bases and J gave up 6 bases; unmatched junction bases: 2. Germline V gene sequence: CDR1 MNHNS, CDR2 SASEGT. CDR3 length equals 14 residues. CDR3 DNA: TGTGCCAGCATCGGACTAGCGGGAGCCGGGGAGCTGTTTTTT. This codes for CASIGLAGAGELFF.

There are many counts of this clone. The J gene is TRBJ2-1, the V gene TRBV20-1, with 10 bases aligning to TRBD2. The germline V gene encodes CDR1 DFQATT and CDR2 SNEGSKA (reference sequence). V was pared by 2 bases and J by 7 bases, with 11 bases of the junction left unmatched. This CDR3 region has 16 residues. The CDR3 region has the DNA TGCAGTGCTAGAAGGGCTAGCGGGAGTCATGGGAATGAGCAGTTCTTC. This encodes CSARRASGSHGNEQFF.

This clone was counted ten times or more. The rearrangement links TRBV28 to TRBJ1-4; tentative D call: TRBD1 (6 bases). V was cut by 3 bases and J by 4 bases, with 18 bases left in between. CDR1 is MDHEN, CDR2 SYDVKM, per germline. The CDR3 has 17 amino acids. DNA of the CDR3: TGTGCCAGCAGTTTGCTTCAGGGGAGCGACTTTAATGAAAAACTGTTTTTT. Encoded protein: CASSLLQGSDFNEKLFF.

This sequence joins TRBV5-5 and TRBJ2-5; 8 bases are shared with TRBD1. Per germline, CDR1 SGHKS and CDR2 YYEKEE (reference sequence). CDR3 length equals 14 residues. V dropped 4 bases and J dropped 5; count of bases not matched to a gene: 7. The CDR3 protein is CASSPGGHGETQYF. Written as DNA, the CDR3 is TGTGCCAGCAGCCCAGGGGGCCACGGGGAGACCCAGTACTTC.

There are many counts of this clone. This CDR3 is CATRKTSGGGELFF. DNA for the CDR3: TGTGCCACCAGGAAGACTAGCGGAGGCGGGGAGCTGTTTTTT. This rearrangement joins TRBV24-1 to TRBJ2-2, with 9 bases matching TRBD2. The CDR3 extends over 14 amino acids. CDR1 and CDR2 (germline): KGHDR, SFDVKD. V lost 7 bases, J lost 7 bases, and 6 bases stayed unmatched.

This clone was observed many times. The chain uses TRBV19 and TRBJ2-1, with 9 bases that match TRBD2. V was pared by 3 bases and J by 2 bases, with 2 bases of the junction left unmatched. The CDR3 sequence is 15 residues long. Germline V gives CDR1 LNHDA, CDR2 SQIVND (reference sequence). CDR3 sequence (DNA): TGTGCCAGTAGTATCCAGCGGGGGGCCTACAATGAGCAGTTCTTC. It specifies CASSIQRGAYNEQFF.

This clone was seen ten or more times. J is TRBJ1-5 and V is TRBV7-2, with TRBD1 identical over 7 bases. V was pared by 8 bases and J by 3 bases, with 4 bases of the junction left unmatched. The CDR3 totals 13 residues. The germline gives CDR1 SGHTA, CDR2 FQGNSA. CDR3 nucleotide sequence: TGTGCCAGCGGGGACAGCTACAATCAGCCCCAGCATTTT. This encodes CASGDSYNQPQHF.

This clone has at least ten counts. J is TRBJ1-2 and V is TRBV27; D uncertain. The CDR3 has 13 residues. Germline values: CDR1 MNHEY, CDR2 SMNVEV (reference sequence). V lost 7 bases, J lost 5 bases, and 14 bases lay in between. The CDR3 DNA reads TGTGCCAGCACCCAGTTAGGGTCATATGGCTACACCTTC. This translates into CASTQLGSYGYTF.

Ten or more counts support this clone. The chain couples TRBV7-9 to TRBJ2-7; perhaps TRBD1 as D (6 bases). The CDR3 length is 15 residues. Between the trimmed V and J ends, which lost 4 bases and 2 bases, there was a span of 15 bases. CDR1 and CDR2 (germline): SEHNR, FQNEAQ (reference sequence). The CDR3 spells CASSSIDRSPYEQYF. The CDR3, as DNA: TGTGCCAGCAGCTCAATCGACAGGAGCCCCTACGAGCAGTACTTC.

This clone was counted ten times or more. This chain joins TRBV19 and TRBJ2-5, with a weak D call TRBD1 (5 bases). This CDR3 is 14 amino acids long. Germline-derived CDR1 and CDR2 are LNHDA and SQIVND (reference sequence). Trimming took 4 bases from V and 4 from J, leaving 13 bases between them. The CDR3 sequence: CASSNPGRGETQYF. As DNA, the CDR3 is TGTGCCAGTAGTAATCCTGGAAGGGGAGAGACCCAGTACTTC.

The V call is TRBV4-1, the J call TRBJ1-2; D may be TRBD1 (5 bases). The CDR3 is 15 amino acids. V was shortened by 1 base and J by 4 bases, with 13 bases between the two germline ends. The V gene's germline CDR1 is MGHRA and CDR2 YSYEKL. DNA of the CDR3: TGCGCCAGCAGCCAAGGAGGCAGGGTTTCCTATGGCTACACCTTC. Encoded protein: CASSQGGRVSYGYTF.

This clone was seen repeatedly, ten times or more. V gene TRBV6-2 or TRBV6-3 combines with J gene TRBJ2-6; 8 bases are a match to TRBD2. CDR1 and CDR2 (germline): MNHEY, SVGEGT. V shed 6 bases, J shed 2 bases, and the junction held 6 bases outside the gene matches. This CDR3 contains 16 residues. CDR3 DNA sequence: TGTGCCAGCAGACCCCCGCGGGGGGCTGGGGCCAACGTCCTGACTTTC. Its translation: CASRPPRGAGANVLTF.

This clone was seen many times. The chain has TRBV6-6 and TRBJ1-1; TRBD1 is a possible D gene (5 bases). V lost 2 bases and J lost 2, with 15 bases in between. This CDR3 comprises 16 residues. Germline assignment: CDR1 MNHNY and CDR2 SVGAGI (reference sequence). In DNA form, the CDR3 reads TGTGCCAGCAGTTACATGGCCTCGGGGGGAAACACTGAAGCTTTCTTT. Its protein product is CASSYMASGGNTEAFF.